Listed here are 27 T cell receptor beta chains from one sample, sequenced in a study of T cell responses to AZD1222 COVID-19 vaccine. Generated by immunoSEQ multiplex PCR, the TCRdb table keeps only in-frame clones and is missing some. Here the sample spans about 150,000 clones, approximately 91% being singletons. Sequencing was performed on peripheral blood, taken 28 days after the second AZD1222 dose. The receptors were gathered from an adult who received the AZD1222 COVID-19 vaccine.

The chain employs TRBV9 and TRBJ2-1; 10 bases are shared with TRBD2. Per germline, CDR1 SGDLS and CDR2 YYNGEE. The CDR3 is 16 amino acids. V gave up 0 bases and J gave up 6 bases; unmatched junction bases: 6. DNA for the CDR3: TGTGCCAGCAGCGTAGTCGGAGCGGGGGGGTTCAATGAGCAGTTCTTC. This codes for CASSVVGAGGFNEQFF. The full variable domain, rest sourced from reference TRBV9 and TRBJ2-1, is DSGVTQTPKHLITATGQRVTLRCSPRSGDLSVYWYQQSLDQGLQFLIQYYNGEERAKGNILERFSAQQFPDLHSELNLSSLELGDSALYFCASSVVGAGGFNEQFFGPGTRLTVL.

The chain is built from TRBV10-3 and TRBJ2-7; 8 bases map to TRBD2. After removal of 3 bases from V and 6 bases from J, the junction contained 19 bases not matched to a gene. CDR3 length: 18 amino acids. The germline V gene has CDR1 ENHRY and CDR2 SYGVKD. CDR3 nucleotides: TGTGCCATCAGTGACGCCCGGGGGGGGGTAAATGTTGTAGGCGAGCAGTACTTC. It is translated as CAISDARGGVNVVGEQYF.

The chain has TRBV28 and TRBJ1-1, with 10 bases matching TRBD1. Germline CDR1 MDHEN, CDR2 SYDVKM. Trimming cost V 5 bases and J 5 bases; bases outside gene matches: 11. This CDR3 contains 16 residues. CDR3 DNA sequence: TGTGCCAGCAGTCCCGCCTTGGGGACAGGGGAGACTGAAGCTTTCTTT. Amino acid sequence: CASSPALGTGETEAFF.

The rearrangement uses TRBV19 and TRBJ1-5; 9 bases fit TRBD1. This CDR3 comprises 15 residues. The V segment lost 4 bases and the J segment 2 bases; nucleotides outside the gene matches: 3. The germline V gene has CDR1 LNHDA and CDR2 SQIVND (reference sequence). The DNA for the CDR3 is TGTGCCAGTAGTAAGGACAGGGGCGGCAATCAGCCCCAGCATTTT. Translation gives CASSKDRGGNQPQHF.

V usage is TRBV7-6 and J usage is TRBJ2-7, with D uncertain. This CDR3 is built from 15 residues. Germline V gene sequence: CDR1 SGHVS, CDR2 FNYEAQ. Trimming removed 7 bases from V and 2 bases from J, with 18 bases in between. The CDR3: CASTLAEPLTYEQYF. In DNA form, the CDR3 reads TGTGCCAGCACCCTGGCCGAGCCCCTCACCTACGAGCAGTACTTC.

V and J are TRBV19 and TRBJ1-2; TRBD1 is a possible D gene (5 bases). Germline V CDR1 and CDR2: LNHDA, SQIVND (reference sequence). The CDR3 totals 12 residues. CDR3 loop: CATKKGNYGYTF. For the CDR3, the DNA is TGTGCTACAAAAAAGGGGAACTATGGCTACACCTTC.

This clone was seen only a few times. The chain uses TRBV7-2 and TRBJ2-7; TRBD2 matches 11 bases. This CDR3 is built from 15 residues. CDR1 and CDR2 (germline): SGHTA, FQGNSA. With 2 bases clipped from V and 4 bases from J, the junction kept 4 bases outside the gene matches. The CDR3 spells CASSLMGLAAYEQYF. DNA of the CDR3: TGTGCCAGCAGCTTAATGGGACTAGCGGCGTACGAGCAGTACTTC.

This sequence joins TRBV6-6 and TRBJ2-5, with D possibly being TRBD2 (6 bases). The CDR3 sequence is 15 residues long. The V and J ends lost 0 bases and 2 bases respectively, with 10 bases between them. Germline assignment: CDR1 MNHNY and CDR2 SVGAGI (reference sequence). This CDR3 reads CASSYSRDSQETQYF. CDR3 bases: TGTGCCAGCAGTTACTCGAGGGACTCACAAGAGACCCAGTACTTC.

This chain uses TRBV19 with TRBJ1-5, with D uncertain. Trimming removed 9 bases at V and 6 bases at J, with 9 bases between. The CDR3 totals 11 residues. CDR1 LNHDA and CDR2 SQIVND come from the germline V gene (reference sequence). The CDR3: CASGKVQPQHF. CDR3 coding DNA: TGTGCCAGCGGGAAGGTTCAGCCCCAGCATTTT.

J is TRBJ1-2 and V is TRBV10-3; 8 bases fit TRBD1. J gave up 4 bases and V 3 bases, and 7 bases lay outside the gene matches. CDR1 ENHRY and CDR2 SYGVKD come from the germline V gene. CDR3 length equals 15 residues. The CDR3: CAISDQGQAIYGYTF. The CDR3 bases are TGTGCCATCAGTGACCAGGGACAGGCAATCTATGGCTACACCTTC.

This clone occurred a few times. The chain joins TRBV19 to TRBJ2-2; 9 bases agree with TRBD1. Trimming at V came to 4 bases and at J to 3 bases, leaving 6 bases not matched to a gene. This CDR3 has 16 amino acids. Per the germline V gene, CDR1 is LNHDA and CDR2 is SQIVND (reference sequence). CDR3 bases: TGTGCCAGTAGTAACCGGGGGACAGGGTACACCGGGGAGCTGTTTTTT. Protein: CASSNRGTGYTGELFF.

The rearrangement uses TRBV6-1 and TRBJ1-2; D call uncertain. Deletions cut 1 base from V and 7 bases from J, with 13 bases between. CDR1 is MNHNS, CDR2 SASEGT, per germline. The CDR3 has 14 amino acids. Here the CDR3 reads CASSEVGLGSGYTF. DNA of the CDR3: TGTGCCAGCAGTGAAGTCGGTCTCGGCTCTGGCTACACCTTC.

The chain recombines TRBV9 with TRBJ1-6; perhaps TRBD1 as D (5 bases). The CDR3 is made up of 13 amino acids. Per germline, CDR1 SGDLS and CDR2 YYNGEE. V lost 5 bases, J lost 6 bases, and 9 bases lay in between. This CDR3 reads CASSLGGNSPLHF. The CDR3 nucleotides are TGTGCCAGCAGTTTGGGGGGTAATTCACCCCTCCACTTT.

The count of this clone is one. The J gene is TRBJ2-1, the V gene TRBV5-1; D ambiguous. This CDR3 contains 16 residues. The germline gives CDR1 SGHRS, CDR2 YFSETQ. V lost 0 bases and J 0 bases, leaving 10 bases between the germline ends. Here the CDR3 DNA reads TGCGCCAGCAGCTTGGACCTCGCCTACTCCTACAATGAGCAGTTCTTC. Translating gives CASSLDLAYSYNEQFF.

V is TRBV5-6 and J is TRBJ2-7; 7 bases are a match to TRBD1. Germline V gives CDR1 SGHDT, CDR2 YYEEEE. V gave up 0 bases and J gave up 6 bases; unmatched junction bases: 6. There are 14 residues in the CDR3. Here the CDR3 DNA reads TGTGCCAGCAGCTTGGGACAGGGCCTCGGCGAGCAGTACTTC. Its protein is CASSLGQGLGEQYF.

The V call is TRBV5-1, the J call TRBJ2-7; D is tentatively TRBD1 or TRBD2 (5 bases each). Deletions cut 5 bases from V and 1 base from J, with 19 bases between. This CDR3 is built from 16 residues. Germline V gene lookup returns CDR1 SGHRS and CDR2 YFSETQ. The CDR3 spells CASSPEVGALSYEQYF. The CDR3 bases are TGCGCCAGCAGTCCGGAGGTTGGGGCCTTATCCTACGAGCAGTACTTC.

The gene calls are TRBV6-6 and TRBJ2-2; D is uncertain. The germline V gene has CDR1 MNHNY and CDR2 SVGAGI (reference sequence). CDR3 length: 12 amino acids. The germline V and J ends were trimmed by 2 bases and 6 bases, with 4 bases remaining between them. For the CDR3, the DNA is TGTGCCAGCAGTTACCCGGCCGGGGAGCTGTTTTTT. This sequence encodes CASSYPAGELFF.

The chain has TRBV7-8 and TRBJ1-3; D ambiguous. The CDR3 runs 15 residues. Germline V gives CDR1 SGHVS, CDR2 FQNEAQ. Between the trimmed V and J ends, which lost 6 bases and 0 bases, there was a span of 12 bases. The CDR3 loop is CASRLSYTSGNTIYF. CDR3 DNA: TGTGCCAGCAGGTTGAGCTATACCTCTGGAAACACCATATATTTT.

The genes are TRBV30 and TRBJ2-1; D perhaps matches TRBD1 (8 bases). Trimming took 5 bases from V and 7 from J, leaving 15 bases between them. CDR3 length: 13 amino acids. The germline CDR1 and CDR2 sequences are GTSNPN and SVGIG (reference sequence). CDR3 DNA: TGTGCCTGGGGGAGGGACAGGAGGAATGAGCAGTTCTTC. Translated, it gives CAWGRDRRNEQFF.

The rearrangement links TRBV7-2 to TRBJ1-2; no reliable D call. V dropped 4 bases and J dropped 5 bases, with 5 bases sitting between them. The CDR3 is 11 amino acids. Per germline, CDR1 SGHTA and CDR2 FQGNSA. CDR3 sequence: CASSSLYGYTF. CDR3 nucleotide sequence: TGTGCCAGCAGCTCACTATATGGCTACACCTTC.

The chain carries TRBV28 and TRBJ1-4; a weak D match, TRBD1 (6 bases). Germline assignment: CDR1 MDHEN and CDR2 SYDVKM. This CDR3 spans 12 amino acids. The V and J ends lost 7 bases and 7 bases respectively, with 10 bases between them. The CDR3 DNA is TGTGCCAGCAACTCAGGGGTTGAAAAACTGTTTTTT. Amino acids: CASNSGVEKLFF.

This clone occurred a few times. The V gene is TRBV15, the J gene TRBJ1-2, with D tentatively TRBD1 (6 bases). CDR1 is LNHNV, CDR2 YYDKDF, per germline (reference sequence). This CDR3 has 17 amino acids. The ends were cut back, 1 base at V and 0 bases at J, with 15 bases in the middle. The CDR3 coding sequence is TGTGCCACCAGCAGAGGGGGCAGGGGCACCACTAACTATGGCTACACCTTC. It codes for CATSRGGRGTTNYGYTF.

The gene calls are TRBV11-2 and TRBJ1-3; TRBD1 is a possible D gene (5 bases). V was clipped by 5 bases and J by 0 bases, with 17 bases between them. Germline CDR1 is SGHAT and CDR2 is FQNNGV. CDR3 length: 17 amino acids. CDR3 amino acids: CASSLPTTGSSGNTIYF. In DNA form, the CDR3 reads TGTGCCAGCAGCCTTCCAACTACAGGTTCCTCTGGAAACACCATATATTTT.

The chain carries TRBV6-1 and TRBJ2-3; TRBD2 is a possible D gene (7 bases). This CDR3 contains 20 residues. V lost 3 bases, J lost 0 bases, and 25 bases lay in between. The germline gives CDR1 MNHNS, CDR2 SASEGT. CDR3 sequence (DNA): TGTGCCAGCAGTGAGGAACGGGGGGCGGTATATACATCTAGCACAGATACGCAGTATTTT. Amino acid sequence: CASSEERGAVYTSSTDTQYF.

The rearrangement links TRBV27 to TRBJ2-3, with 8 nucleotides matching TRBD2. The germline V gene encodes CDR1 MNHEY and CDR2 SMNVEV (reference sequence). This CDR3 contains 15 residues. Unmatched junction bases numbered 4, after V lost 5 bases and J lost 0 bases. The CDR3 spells CASSITSGSTDTQYF. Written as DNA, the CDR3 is TGTGCCAGCAGTATAACTAGCGGTAGCACAGATACGCAGTATTTT.

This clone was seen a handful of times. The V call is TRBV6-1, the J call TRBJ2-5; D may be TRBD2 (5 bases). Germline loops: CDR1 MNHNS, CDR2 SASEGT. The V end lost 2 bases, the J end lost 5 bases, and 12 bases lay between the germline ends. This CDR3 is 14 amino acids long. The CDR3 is CASSETGVWETQYF. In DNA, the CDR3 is TGTGCCAGCAGTGAAACCGGGGTTTGGGAGACCCAGTACTTC.

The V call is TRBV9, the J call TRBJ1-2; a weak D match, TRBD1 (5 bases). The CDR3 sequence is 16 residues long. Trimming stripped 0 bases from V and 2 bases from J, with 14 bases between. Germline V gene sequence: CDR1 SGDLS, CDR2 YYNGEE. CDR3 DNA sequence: TGTGCCAGCAGCGTAGGAGAGGACATACGAAACTATGGCTACACCTTC. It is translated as CASSVGEDIRNYGYTF.